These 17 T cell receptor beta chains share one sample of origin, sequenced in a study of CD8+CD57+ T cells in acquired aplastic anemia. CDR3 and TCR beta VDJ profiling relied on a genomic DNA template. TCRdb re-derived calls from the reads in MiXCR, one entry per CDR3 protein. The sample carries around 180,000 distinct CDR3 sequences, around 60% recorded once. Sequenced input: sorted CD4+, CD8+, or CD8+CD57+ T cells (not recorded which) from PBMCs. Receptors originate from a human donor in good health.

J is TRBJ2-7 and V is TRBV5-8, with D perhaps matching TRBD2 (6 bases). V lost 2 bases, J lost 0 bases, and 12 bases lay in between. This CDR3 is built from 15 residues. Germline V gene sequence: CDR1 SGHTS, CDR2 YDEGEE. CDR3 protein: CASSFGGANSYEQYF. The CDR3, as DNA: TGTGCCAGCAGCTTTGGCGGGGCCAACTCCTACGAGCAGTACTTC.

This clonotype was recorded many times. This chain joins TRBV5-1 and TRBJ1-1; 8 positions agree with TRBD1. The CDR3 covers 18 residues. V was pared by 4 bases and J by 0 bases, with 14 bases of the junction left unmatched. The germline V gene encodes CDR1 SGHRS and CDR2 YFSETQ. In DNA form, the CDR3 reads TGCGCCAGCAGCAGGGGGGACCGGGACAGGAATATGAACACTGAAGCTTTCTTT. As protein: CASSRGDRDRNMNTEAFF. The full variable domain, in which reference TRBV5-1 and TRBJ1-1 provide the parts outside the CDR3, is KAGVTQTPRYLIKTRGQQVTLSCSPISGHRSVSWYQQTPGQGLQFLFEYFSETQRNKGNFPGRFSGRQFSNSRSEMNVSTLELGDSALYLCASSRGDRDRNMNTEAFFGQGTRLTVV.

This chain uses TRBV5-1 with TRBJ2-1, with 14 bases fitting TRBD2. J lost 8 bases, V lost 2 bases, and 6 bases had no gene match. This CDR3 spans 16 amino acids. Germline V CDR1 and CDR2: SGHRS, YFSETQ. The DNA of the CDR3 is TGCGCCAGCAGCTTAACGACTAGCGGGGGGGGGGATGAGCAGTTCTTC. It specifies CASSLTTSGGGDEQFF.

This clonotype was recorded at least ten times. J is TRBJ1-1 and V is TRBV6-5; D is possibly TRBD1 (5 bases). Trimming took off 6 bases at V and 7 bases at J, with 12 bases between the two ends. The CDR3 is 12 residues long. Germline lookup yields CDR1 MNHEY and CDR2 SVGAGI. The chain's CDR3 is CASSRRGIEAFF. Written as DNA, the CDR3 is TGTGCCAGCAGCCGCCGGGGCATTGAAGCTTTCTTT.

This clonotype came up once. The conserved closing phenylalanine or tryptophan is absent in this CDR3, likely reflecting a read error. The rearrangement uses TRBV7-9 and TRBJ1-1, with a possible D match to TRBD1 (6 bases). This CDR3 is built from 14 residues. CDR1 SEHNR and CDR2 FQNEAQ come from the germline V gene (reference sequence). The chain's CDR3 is CASTLTGRNTEAFL. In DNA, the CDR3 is TGTGCCAGCACCCTGACAGGACGGAACACTGAGGCTTTCCTT.

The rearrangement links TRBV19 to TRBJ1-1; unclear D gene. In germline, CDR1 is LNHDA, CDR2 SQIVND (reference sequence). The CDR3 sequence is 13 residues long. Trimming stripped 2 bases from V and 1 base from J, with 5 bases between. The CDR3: CASSIRRNTEAFF. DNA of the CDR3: TGTGCCAGTAGTATAAGGCGGAACACTGAAGCTTTCTTT.

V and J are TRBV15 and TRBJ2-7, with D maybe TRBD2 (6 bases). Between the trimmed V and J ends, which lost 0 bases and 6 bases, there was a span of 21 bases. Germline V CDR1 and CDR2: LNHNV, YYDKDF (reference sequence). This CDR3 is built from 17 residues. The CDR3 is CATSRDKSRVGGSEQYF. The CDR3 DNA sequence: TGTGCCACCAGCAGAGATAAATCGAGGGTCGGAGGGAGCGAGCAGTACTTC.

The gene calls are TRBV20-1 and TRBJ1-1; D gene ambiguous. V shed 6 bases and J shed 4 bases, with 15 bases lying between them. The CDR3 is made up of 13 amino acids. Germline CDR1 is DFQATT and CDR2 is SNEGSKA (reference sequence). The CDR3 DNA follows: TGCAGTGCCAGGCCGCGGGTCAGCACTGAAGCTTTCTTT. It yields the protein CSARPRVSTEAFF.

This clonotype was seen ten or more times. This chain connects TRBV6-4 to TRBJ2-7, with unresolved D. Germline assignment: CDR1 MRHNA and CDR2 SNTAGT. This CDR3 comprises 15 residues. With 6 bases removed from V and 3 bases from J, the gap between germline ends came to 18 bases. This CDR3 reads CASSRGGGEDYEQYF. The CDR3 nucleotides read TGTGCCAGCAGCCGAGGCGGCGGAGAAGACTACGAGCAGTACTTC.

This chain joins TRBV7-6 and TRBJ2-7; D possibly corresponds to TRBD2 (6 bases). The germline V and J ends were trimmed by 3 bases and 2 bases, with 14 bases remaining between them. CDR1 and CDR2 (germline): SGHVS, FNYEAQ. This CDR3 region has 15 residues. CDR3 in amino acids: CASSFIAEGTYEQYF. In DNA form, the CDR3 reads TGTGCCAGCAGCTTCATAGCGGAAGGGACCTACGAGCAGTACTTC.

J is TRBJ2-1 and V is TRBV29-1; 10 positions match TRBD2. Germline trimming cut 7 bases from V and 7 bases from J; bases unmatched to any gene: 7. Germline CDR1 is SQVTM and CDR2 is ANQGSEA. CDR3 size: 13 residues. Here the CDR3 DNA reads TGCAGCGCGAGCGGGAGGGATAAAAATGAGCAGTTCTTC. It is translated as CSASGRDKNEQFF.

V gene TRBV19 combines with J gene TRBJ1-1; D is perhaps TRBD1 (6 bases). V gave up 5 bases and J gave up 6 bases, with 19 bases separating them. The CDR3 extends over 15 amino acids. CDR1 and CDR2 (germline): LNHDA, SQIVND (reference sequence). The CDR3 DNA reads TGTGCCAGTAGTCCGCTGGACAGAAATTCAGCTGAAGCTTTCTTT. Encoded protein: CASSPLDRNSAEAFF.

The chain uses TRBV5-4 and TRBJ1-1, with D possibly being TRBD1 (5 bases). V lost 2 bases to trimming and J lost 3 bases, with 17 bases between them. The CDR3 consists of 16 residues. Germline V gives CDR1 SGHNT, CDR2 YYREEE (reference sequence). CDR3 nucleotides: TGTGCCAGCAGCTTTTTTCGTTGGGGGACGGACACTGAAGCTTTCTTT. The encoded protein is CASSFFRWGTDTEAFF.

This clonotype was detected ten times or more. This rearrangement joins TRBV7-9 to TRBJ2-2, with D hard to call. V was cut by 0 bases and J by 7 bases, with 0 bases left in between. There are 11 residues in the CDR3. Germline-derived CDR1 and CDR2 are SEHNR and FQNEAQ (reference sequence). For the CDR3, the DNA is TGTGCCAGCAGCTTAGCCGGGGAGCTGTTTTTT. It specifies CASSLAGELFF.

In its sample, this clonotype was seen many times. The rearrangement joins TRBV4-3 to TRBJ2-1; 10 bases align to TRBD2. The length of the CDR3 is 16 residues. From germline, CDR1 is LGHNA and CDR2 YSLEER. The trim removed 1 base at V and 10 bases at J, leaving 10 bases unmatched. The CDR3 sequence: CASSQGYGLAGEEQFF. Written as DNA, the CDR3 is TGCGCCAGCAGCCAAGGGTACGGCCTAGCGGGAGAGGAGCAGTTCTTC.

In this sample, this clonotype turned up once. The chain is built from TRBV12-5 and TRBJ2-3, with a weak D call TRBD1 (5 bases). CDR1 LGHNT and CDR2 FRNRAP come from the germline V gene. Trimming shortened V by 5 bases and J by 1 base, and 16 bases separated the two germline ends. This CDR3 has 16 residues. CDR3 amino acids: CASGPPGPLGTDTQYF. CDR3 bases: TGTGCTAGTGGTCCCCCAGGGCCTTTGGGCACAGATACGCAGTATTTT.

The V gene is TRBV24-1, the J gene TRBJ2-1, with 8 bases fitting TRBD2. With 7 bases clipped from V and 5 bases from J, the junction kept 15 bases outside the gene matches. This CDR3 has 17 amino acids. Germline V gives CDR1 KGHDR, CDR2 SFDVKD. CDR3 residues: CATRSGRLAGRNNEQFF. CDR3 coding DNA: TGTGCCACCAGGTCCGGGAGGCTAGCGGGCAGGAACAATGAGCAGTTCTTC.